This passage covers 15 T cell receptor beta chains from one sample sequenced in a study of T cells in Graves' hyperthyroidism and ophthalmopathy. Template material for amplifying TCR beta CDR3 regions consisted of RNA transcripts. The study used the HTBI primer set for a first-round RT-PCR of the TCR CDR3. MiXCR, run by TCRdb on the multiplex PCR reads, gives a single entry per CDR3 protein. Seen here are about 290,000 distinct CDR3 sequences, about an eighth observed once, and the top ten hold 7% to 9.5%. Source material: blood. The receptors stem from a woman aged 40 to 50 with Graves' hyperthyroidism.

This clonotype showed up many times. DNA of the CDR3: TGTGCCAGCGTACCTATATTGAACACTGAAGCTTTCTTT. Protein product: CASVPILNTEAFF. The chain links TRBV2 to TRBJ1-1; D is unclear. V shed 8 bases and J shed 0 bases, with 10 bases lying between them. The CDR3 covers 13 residues. CDR1 is SNHLY, CDR2 FYNNEI, per germline.

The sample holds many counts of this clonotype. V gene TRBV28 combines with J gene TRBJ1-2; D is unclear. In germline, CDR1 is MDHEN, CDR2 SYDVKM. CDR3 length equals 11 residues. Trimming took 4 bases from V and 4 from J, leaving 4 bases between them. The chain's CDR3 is CASSSSYGYTF. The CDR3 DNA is TGTGCCAGCAGTTCGAGCTATGGCTACACCTTC.

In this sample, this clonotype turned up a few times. The CDR3 bases are TGCAGTGCCTATACCCCATCTAGCGGGAGTTACGAGCAGTACTTC. Translating it yields CSAYTPSSGSYEQYF. The V gene is TRBV20-1, the J gene TRBJ2-7; 10 bases fit TRBD2. Germline lookup yields CDR1 DFQATT and CDR2 SNEGSKA (reference sequence). This CDR3 region has 15 residues. V was pared by 6 bases and J by 4 bases, with 12 bases of the junction left unmatched.

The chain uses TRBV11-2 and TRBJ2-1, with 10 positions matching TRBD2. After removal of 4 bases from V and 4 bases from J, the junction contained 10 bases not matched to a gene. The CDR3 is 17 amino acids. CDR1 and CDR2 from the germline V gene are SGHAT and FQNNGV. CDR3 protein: CASSSLAGVRSYNEQFF. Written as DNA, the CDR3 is TGTGCCAGCAGCTCCCTAGCGGGAGTGCGGTCATACAATGAGCAGTTCTTC.

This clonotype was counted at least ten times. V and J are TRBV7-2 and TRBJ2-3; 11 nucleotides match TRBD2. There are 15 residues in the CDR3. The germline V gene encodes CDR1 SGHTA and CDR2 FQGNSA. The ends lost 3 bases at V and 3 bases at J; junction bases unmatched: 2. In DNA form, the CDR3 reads TGTGCCAGCAGCTTTCGGACTAGCGGGACAGATACGCAGTATTTT. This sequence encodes CASSFRTSGTDTQYF. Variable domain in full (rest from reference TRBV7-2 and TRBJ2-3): GAGVSQSPSNKVTEKGKDVELRCDPISGHTALYWYRQSLGQGLEFLIYFQGNSAPDKSGLPSDRFSAERTGGSVSTLTIQRTQQEDSAVYLCASSFRTSGTDTQYFGPGTRLTVL.

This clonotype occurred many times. This chain's CDR3 is CAPVSRPDTQYF. The CDR3 DNA reads TGTGCCCCCGTAAGCCGCCCAGATACGCAGTATTTT. The chain recombines TRBV28 with TRBJ2-3; no clear D gene. Germline V gives CDR1 MDHEN, CDR2 SYDVKM. Between the trimmed V and J ends, which lost 11 bases and 4 bases, there was a span of 13 bases. This CDR3 region has 12 residues.

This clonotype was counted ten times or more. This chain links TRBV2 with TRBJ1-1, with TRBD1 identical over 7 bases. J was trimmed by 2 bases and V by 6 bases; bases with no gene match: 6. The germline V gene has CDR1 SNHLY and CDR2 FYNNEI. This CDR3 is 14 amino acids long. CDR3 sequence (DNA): TGTGCCAGCAGGCTCGACAGGGTAAACACTGAAGCTTTCTTT. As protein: CASRLDRVNTEAFF. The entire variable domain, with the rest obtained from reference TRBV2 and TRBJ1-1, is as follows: EPEVTQTPSHQVTQMGQEVILRCVPISNHLYFYWYRQILGQKVEFLVSFYNNEISEKSEIFDDQFSVERPDGSNFTLKIRSTKLEDSAMYFCASRLDRVNTEAFFGQGTRLTVV.

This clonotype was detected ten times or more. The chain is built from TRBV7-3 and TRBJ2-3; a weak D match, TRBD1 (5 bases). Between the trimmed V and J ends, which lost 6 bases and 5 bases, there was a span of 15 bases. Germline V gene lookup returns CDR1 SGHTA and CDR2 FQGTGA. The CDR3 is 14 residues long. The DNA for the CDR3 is TGTGCCAGCAGTCTTCAAGGGGTTGGAGATACGCAGTATTTT. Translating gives CASSLQGVGDTQYF. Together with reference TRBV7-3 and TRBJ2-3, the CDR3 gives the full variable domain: GAGVSQTPSNKVTEKGKYVELRCDPISGHTALYWYRQSLGQGPEFLIYFQGTGAADDSGLPNDRFFAVRPEGSVSTLKIQRTERGDSAVYLCASSLQGVGDTQYFGPGTRLTVL.

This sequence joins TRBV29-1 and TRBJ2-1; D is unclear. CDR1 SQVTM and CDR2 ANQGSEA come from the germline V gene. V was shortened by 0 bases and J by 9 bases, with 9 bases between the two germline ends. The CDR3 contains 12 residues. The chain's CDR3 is CSVEDSGIEQFF. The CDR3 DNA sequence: TGCAGCGTTGAAGATTCCGGTATTGAGCAGTTCTTC.

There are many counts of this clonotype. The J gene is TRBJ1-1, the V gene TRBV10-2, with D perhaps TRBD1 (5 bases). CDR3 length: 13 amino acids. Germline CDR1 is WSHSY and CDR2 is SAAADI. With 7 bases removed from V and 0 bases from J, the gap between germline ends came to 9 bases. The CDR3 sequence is CASTRGMNTEAFF. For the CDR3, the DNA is TGCGCCAGCACTAGGGGTATGAACACTGAAGCTTTCTTT.

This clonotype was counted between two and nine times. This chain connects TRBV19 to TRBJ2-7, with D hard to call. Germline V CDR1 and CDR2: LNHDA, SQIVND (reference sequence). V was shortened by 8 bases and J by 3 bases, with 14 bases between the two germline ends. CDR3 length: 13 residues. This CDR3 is CASAPRPLYEQYF. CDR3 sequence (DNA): TGTGCCAGTGCCCCCCGCCCACTCTACGAGCAGTACTTC.

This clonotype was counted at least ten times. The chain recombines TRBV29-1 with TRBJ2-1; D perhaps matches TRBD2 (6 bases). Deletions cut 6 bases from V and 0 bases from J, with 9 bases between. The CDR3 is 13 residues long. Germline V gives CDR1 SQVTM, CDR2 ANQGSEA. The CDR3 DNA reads TGCAGCGTCGGGAGAGACTCCTACAATGAGCAGTTCTTC. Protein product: CSVGRDSYNEQFF.

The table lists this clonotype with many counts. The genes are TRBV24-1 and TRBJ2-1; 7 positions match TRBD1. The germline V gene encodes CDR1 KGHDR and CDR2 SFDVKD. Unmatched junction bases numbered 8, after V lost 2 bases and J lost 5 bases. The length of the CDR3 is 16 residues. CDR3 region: CATSDSTGRQNNEQFF. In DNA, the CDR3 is TGTGCCACCAGTGATTCGACAGGGCGACAGAACAATGAGCAGTTCTTC.

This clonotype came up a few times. CDR3 in amino acids: CASSLHGGNTIYF. As DNA, the CDR3 is TGTGCCAGCAGTTTACACGGGGGAAACACCATATATTTT. The rearrangement joins TRBV27 to TRBJ1-3; D remains ambiguous. CDR3 length: 13 residues. V was trimmed by 2 bases and J by 4 bases, leaving 6 bases between them. CDR1 is MNHEY, CDR2 SMNVEV, per germline (reference sequence).

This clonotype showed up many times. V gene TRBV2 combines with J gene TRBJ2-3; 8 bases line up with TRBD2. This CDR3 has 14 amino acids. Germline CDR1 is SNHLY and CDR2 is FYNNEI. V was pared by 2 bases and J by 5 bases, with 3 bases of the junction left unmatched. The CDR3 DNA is TGTGCCAGCAGTGAAAAAGCGGGAGAAGATACGCAGTATTTT. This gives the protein CASSEKAGEDTQYF.